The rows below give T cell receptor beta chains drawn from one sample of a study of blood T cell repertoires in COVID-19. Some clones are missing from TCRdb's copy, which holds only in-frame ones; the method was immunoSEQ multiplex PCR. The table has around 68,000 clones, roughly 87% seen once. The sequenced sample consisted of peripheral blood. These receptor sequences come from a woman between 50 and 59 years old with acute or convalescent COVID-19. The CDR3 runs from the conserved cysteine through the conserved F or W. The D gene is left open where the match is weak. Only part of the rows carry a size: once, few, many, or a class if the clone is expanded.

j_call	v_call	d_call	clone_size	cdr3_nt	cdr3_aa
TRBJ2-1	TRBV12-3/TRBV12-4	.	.	TGTGCCAGCAGCCAGTACAATGAGCAGTTCTTC	CASSQYNEQFF
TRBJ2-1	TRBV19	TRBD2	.	TGTGCCAGTAGTATGGTAGCGGGGGTGTACAATGAGCAGTTCTTC	CASSMVAGVYNEQFF
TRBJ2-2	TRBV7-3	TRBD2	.	TGTGCCAGCAGCGTACTAGCGGCCACCGGGGAGCTGTTTTTT	CASSVLAATGELFF
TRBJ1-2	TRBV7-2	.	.	TGTGCCAGCAGATCACAATCAGGACAGATGACCTATGGCTACACCTTC	CASRSQSGQMTYGYTF
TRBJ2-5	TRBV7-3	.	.	TGTGCCAGCAGCTTAACGCAGGGGCCGGAGGAGACCCAGTACTTC	CASSLTQGPEETQYF
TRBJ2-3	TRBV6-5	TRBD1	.	TGTGCCAGCAGTTCAACCGGGACAGGGGCAGATACGCAGTATTTT	CASSSTGTGADTQYF
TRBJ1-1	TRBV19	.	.	TGTGCCAGTAGTATATTTACAGTTACAAAGAACACTGAAGCTTTCTTT	CASSIFTVTKNTEAFF
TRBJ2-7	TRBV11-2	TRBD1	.	TGTGCCAGCAGCTACCTCGGACAGGGGGGAAACGAGCAGTACTTC	CASSYLGQGGNEQYF
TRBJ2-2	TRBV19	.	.	TGTGCCAGTAGTATGTTCGGCAGGGCGGACACCGGGGAGCTGTTTTTT	CASSMFGRADTGELFF
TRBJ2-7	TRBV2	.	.	TGTGCCAGCAGTGAACAGGGGTACGAGCAGTACTTC	CASSEQGYEQYF
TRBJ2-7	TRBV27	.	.	TGTGCCAGCAGCCGAATAAAGACGGGCGAGCAGTACTTC	CASSRIKTGEQYF
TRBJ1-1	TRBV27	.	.	TGTGCCAGCAGTAGTACTTATGAAGCTTTCTTT	CASSSTYEAFF
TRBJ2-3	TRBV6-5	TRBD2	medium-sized	TGTGCCAGCAGTTACCCCAGCGGGGAGACGACTACGCAGTATTTT	CASSYPSGETTTQYF
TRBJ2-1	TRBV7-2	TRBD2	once	TGTGCCAGCAGCTTAGGGGGGGGATACAATGAGCAGTTCTTC	CASSLGGGYNEQFF
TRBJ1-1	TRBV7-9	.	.	TGTGCCAGCAACGATGCGTCGGGGAGTGGCACTGAAGCTTTCTTT	CASNDASGSGTEAFF
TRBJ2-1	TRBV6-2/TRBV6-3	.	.	TGTGCCAGCAGTTACGAGGTAGGGGGCAATGAGCAGTTCTTC	CASSYEVGGNEQFF
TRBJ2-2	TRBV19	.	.	TGTGCCAGTAGTATATCGGGGGACGGGGAGCTGTTTTTT	CASSISGDGELFF
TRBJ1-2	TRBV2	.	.	TGTGCCAGCAGTGAAATACAGGGAGTCTATGGCTACACCTTC	CASSEIQGVYGYTF
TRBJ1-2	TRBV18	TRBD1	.	TGTGCCAGCTCACCAAGCAGGGGGCCTGGCTACACCTTC	CASSPSRGPGYTF
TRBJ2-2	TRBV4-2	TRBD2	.	TGTGCCAGCAGCCAGATAGCGGGGTCGAACACCGGGGAGCTGTTTTTT	CASSQIAGSNTGELFF
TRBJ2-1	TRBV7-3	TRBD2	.	TGTGCCAGCAGCCCTGGCGGGGGATTCTACAATGAGCAGTTCTTC	CASSPGGGFYNEQFF
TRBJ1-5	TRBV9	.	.	TGTGCCAGCAGCGTTTCAGGGAATAGCAATCAGCCCCAGCATTTT	CASSVSGNSNQPQHF
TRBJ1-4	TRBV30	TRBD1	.	TGTGCCTGGAGTGGGGGGACAGGGTGGGAAAAACTGTTTTTT	CAWSGGTGWEKLFF
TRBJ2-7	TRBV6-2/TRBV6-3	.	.	TGTGCCAGCAGTTACTCTTCATACAGGGTACCTGCAGGGGAGCAGTACTTC	CASSYSSYRVPAGEQYF
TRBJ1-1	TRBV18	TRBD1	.	TGTGCCAGCTCCCCTGGGACAGTGAACACTGAAGCTTTCTTT	CASSPGTVNTEAFF
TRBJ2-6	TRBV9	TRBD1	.	TGTGCCAGCAGCGCTAGCACAGGGGTTGGGGCCAACGTCCTGACTTTC	CASSASTGVGANVLTF
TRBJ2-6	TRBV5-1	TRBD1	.	TGCGCCAGCAGCTTGGGCCCCGGGACAGGGGCGTCCAACGTCCTGACTTTC	CASSLGPGTGASNVLTF
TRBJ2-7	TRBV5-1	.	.	TGCGCCAGCAGCGCGGGGACGTCCTCAACCTACGAGCAGTACTTC	CASSAGTSSTYEQYF
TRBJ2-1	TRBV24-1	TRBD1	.	TGTGCCACCAGTGAAGGGACAGACAATGAGCAGTTCTTC	CATSEGTDNEQFF
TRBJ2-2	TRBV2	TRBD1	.	TGTGCCAGCAGCGGGACAGGGTTTAGCGGGGAGCTGTTTTTT	CASSGTGFSGELFF
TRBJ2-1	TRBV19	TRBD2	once	TGTGCCAGTAGTATAGCGGGGGGGGACGGCTCCTACAATGAGCAGTTCTTC	CASSIAGGDGSYNEQFF
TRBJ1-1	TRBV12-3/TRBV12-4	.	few	TGTGCCAGCACCCTTCAGTTGAACACTGAAGCTTTCTTT	CASTLQLNTEAFF
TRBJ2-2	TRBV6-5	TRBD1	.	TGTGCCACCATCAGAGACAGGGGTCCCGGGGAGCTGTTTTTT	CATIRDRGPGELFF
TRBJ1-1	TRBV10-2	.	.	TGCGCCAGCAGTGAGTCGACCGCGGGGACTGAAGCTTTCTTT	CASSESTAGTEAFF
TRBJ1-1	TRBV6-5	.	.	TGTGCCAGCAGTTACGGGGCCGGGAACACTGAAGCTTTCTTT	CASSYGAGNTEAFF
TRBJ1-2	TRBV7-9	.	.	TGTGCCAGCAGCTTAGTTGGGCAGAACCCTAACTATGGCTACACCTTC	CASSLVGQNPNYGYTF